The subject of this entry is one TCR beta chain. Its antigen specificity is not known. Per-nucleotide qualities are absent, and no much larger clonotype sits a single base away. Libraries were constructed by multiplex PCR. TCRdb lists the instrument as Illumina HiSeq 2500. TCRbeta libraries were constructed through three rounds of nested PCR with primers (Table S4) according to protocols adapted from ARM-PCR. PCR products of 200-500 bp were gel-excised and purified with the QIAquick gel extraction kit before sequencing. In the paper's pipeline: Trimmomatic was used to clean the reads, FLASH was used to merge the reads into complete CDR3 sequences, and MiTCR was used to assign the reads to V(D)J germline segments. Clonal diversity was calculated as the inverse Simpson's index using VDJtools. In-frame sequences lacking a premature stop codon were counted as productive reads. TCRdb trimmed the raw reads at Q25, called clones with MiXCR and kept productive beta chains. Each entry merges the rows of one CDR3 protein and shows their most common DNA and genes. TCRdb assigned the V and J calls; the authors' analysis was not used. The sample has 200,000 to 250,000 distinct CDR3 sequences on record, about 71% of them singletons. The top ten clones comprise approximately 26% of the sample.

RNA was extracted from bulk unsorted tissue and checked for quality with a NanoDrop ND-1000 and an Agilent 2100. Donors were newly diagnosed lung cancer patients admitted for thoracic surgery in China between August and November 2014, without prior chemotherapy. The study excluded patients who had received radiotherapy or chemotherapy before or who had another cancer at the same time. Surgical tissue pieces of about 1-2.1 cm3 were preserved in RNAlater solution and were kept at -80 degrees C until use. The sample belongs to a study of tumor and adjacent non-tumor tissue in lung cancer (dated by TCRdb to about 2018). With respect to the entire study: Patients with adenocarcinoma (about 12), squamous cell carcinoma (2) and small cell lung cancer (1) were included in the cohort. The 15 or so patients were aged about 31 to 80 years, included about ten men and 5 women, and had TNM stage I to III disease. TCRbeta CDR3 sequencing was performed on roughly 27 paired specimens, with one tumor sample and one normal lung sample collected per patient. In total, sequencing yielded approximately 130,000,000 productive TCRbeta reads, which works out to an average of about 4.17 million reads per sample. The study compared bulk TCRbeta repertoires from lung tumor tissue and matched distant non-tumor lung tissue of around 14 lung cancer patients. Overall study outcomes, separate from this receptor: A significantly larger cumulative share of the repertoire was made up by the top 100 clones in normal lung than in tumor tissue. The cohort had only 15 or so patients, and the authors noted that larger samples and more detailed clinical data are needed. Significantly higher TCR diversity (inverse Simpson) was observed in tumor tissue than in normal lung tissue (roughly 470 vs 170, P = 0.0075, Mann-Whitney U test). Peripheral blood was not sequenced, so blood TCRbeta repertoires in these lung cancer patients were not examined. The methods do not name the sequencing platform or mention unique molecular identifiers. Significantly higher TCR diversity was found in younger patients, and higher tumor TCR diversity was associated with shorter overall and disease-free survival.

From the cysteine through the phenylalanine, the CDR3 covers 18 amino acids. Kept here is only the CDR3 DNA, which spans 54 bases and is read in frame from base 1. The germline V gene provides CDR1 SGHTA and CDR2 FQGTGA. From V the trimming removes 5 bases and from J it removes 3 bases, while the gene matches leave 15 bases of the junction unaccounted for. The chain uses TRBV7-3 and TRBJ2-1; 8 bases in between match TRBD2. This sequence originates from a man aged 60-69 years with non-small cell lung cancer. Sequenced input: lung tumor tissue. For the CDR3, the sequence is CASSPNTQTSGRYNEQFF. The DNA reads as follows: TGTGCCAGCAGCCCCAATACCCAAACTAGCGGACGCTACAATGAGCAGTTCTTC.